This is a list of T cell receptor beta chains from one sample in a study of post-analysis software for immune sequencing data. TCRdb fed the PCR reads into MiXCR, producing one record per CDR3 protein. The repertoire holds fewer than 850,000 distinct CDR3 sequences, with roughly 29% as singletons. The material sequenced was blood. These receptors all come from a girl aged 5 to 17 with multiple sclerosis. CDR3s include the opening cysteine and the closing phenylalanine or tryptophan. D genes are given only for firm matches. Part of the rows lack a size; the others show once, few, many or a class for expanded clones.

CDR3 DNA	CDR3 protein	D gene	V gene	J gene	clone size
TGCAGCGTTGCATTTCTGGCTGACGCCGGGGAGCTGTTTTTT	CSVAFLADAGELFF	.	TRBV29-1	TRBJ2-2	.
TGCAGTGCTGGGCAGACGTTTACCTACGAGCAGTACTTC	CSAGQTFTYEQYF	.	TRBV20-1	TRBJ2-7	.
TGCGCCAGCAGCTTTAGCAGGGACCTGGCAGGTACGCAGTATTTT	CASSFSRDLAGTQYF	.	TRBV5-1	TRBJ2-3	.
TGTGCCAGCAGCTCCCTTGGTGGCTACACCTTC	CASSSLGGYTF	.	TRBV6-5	TRBJ1-2	many
TGTGCCATCAGTGAGTCGACGGTAGCGAAGTATACAGATGAGCAGTTCTTC	CAISESTVAKYTDEQFF	.	TRBV10-3	TRBJ2-1	few
TGCAGTGCTAGACCCTGGGACTCCAGCTCCTACAATGAGCAGTTCTTC	CSARPWDSSSYNEQFF	.	TRBV20-1	TRBJ2-1	few
TGCAGTGCTAGTACGGGGCCATGGAATGAGCAGTTCTTC	CSASTGPWNEQFF	.	TRBV20-1	TRBJ2-1	few
TGTGCCAGCATCTCGGGGGGCGCGGGTCAGCCCCAGCATTTT	CASISGGAGQPQHF	.	TRBV28	TRBJ1-5	.
TGTGCCAGCAGTCCTCAGGGGCGCCGATATGGCTACACCTTC	CASSPQGRRYGYTF	.	TRBV6-2/TRBV6-3	TRBJ1-2	few
TGTGCCAGCGCCCCTCAAAAATCACCCCTCCACTTT	CASAPQKSPLHF	.	TRBV5-8	TRBJ1-6	few
TGTGCTACGGGGGCCTCCTACGAGCAGTACTTC	CATGASYEQYF	.	TRBV6-2/TRBV6-3	TRBJ2-7	few
TGCGCCAGCAGCCAGAATAGCGGGATCACAGATACGCAGTATTTT	CASSQNSGITDTQYF	TRBD2	TRBV4-1	TRBJ2-3	many
TGTGCCAGCAGCTTTGGGGGTGGCCAGTACTTC	CASSFGGGQYF	.	TRBV7-2	TRBJ2-4	many
TGTGCCAGCAGCTTAGATGGTCTCTATAATTCACCCCTCCACTTT	CASSLDGLYNSPLHF	.	TRBV7-9	TRBJ1-6	.
TGTGCCAGCAGTTACGGGGGCGGTAATACGCAGTATTTT	CASSYGGGNTQYF	.	TRBV6-2/TRBV6-3	TRBJ2-3	.
TGCAGTGCTAGGGACAGGGCCCAAGAAGCTTTCTTT	CSARDRAQEAFF	TRBD1	TRBV20-1	TRBJ1-1	few
TGTGCCAGCTCACCACCGGGCCATACAACCTACGAGCAGTACTTC	CASSPPGHTTYEQYF	.	TRBV18	TRBJ2-7	.
TGCGCCAGCAGCCAGAGACAGGGGCCCCACACCGGGGAGCTGTTTTTT	CASSQRQGPHTGELFF	TRBD1	TRBV4-3	TRBJ2-2	.
TGCGCCAGCAGCTTGGAAGGGGCCTACACTGAAGCTTTCTTT	CASSLEGAYTEAFF	.	TRBV5-1	TRBJ1-1	.
TGTGCCAGCAGCTTAAGGGGCATCGGTGAGCAGTTCTTC	CASSLRGIGEQFF	.	TRBV7-2	TRBJ2-1	many
TGTGCCAGCAGCCGGACCCAAGTAGGCACTGAAGCTTTCTTT	CASSRTQVGTEAFF	.	TRBV7-9	TRBJ1-1	.
TGTGCCAGCAGCTCCCCTCCTTGGCGGGGGGGTTCTGAGCAGTTCTTC	CASSSPPWRGGSEQFF	TRBD2	TRBV7-2	TRBJ2-1	.
TGCGCCAGCAGCCCTGGACAGGGGTGGACAGATACGCAGTATTTT	CASSPGQGWTDTQYF	TRBD1	TRBV5-1	TRBJ2-3	few
TGCAGCGTTGGCGCAGGGGAGAGTGGCTACACCTTC	CSVGAGESGYTF	.	TRBV29-1	TRBJ1-2	few
TGTGCTAGCAGTACCGGTCCGACGTCCACAGATACGCAGTATTTT	CASSTGPTSTDTQYF	.	TRBV7-7	TRBJ2-3	.
TGCGCCAGCAGCAACCCACTAGCGGGAGGCGTGGTGAATGAGCAGTTCTTC	CASSNPLAGGVVNEQFF	TRBD2	TRBV5-1	TRBJ2-1	.
TGTGCCAGCAGCTTTTTTAGCCAGCCCCAGCATTTT	CASSFFSQPQHF	.	TRBV7-8	TRBJ1-5	few
TGTGCCAGCAGTGAGGTTACTGTCTACGAGCAGTACTTC	CASSEVTVYEQYF	.	TRBV2	TRBJ2-7	.
TGCGCCAGCAGCCAAGGAGGAAGTACGAACTATGGCTACACCTTC	CASSQGGSTNYGYTF	.	TRBV4-3	TRBJ1-2	many
TGTGCCAGCAGTCCACAGCCAGCAGATGCGCAGTATTTT	CASSPQPADAQYF	.	TRBV12-3/TRBV12-4	TRBJ2-3	.
TGCAGCGGCGGTGGAACACTGCAGTTCTTC	CSGGGTLQFF	.	TRBV29-1	TRBJ2-1	.
TGCAGTGCTAGACTTAGCGGGAGTTCCTACAATGAGCAGTTCTTC	CSARLSGSSYNEQFF	TRBD2	TRBV20-1	TRBJ2-1	.
TGCGCCAGCAGCCCTCGACAGGGAGGGTATGAGCAGTTCTTC	CASSPRQGGYEQFF	.	TRBV4-3	TRBJ2-1	few
TGTGCCATCAGGATTCCGGGGAGCAATGAGCAGTTCTTC	CAIRIPGSNEQFF	.	TRBV10-3	TRBJ2-1	many
TGTGCCAGCACCCCCGTTCTGGAACCAGATACGCAGTATTTT	CASTPVLEPDTQYF	.	TRBV25-1	TRBJ2-3	few
TGTGCCAGCAGCGGGGGGGTGCGACCCTACGAGCAGTACTTC	CASSGGVRPYEQYF	TRBD2	TRBV5-5	TRBJ2-7	.
TGCGCCAGCAGCCCGCGGTTCGGGACTAGCGGGAACACAGATACGCAGTATTTT	CASSPRFGTSGNTDTQYF	TRBD2	TRBV4-3	TRBJ2-3	few